Below, 27 T cell receptor beta chains from the same sample are listed, as sequenced in a study of cytomegalovirus exposure and HLA in healthy donors. Researchers ran the PCR with 60 Vbeta and 13 Jbeta primers. Sequencing was performed with immunoSEQ multiplex PCR; in TCRdb, only in-frame clones are kept and a portion is missing. The top ten clones hold roughly 4% of a sample with 100,000 to 150,000 clones, 74% of them seen once. The sequenced material came from PBMCs. The receptors were sampled from a woman aged 45-65 years in good health and CMV-seropositive.

This chain links TRBV7-2 with TRBJ1-2; D unclear. Deletions cut 5 bases from V and 8 bases from J, with 18 bases between. The CDR3 is 14 amino acids. CDR1 and CDR2 (germline): SGHTA, FQGNSA. As DNA, the CDR3 is TGTGCCAGCAGCCTAACGGAGGGAACGGGAGGCTACACCTTC. Protein sequence: CASSLTEGTGGYTF.

The genes are TRBV6-1 and TRBJ2-7; TRBD2 matches 13 bases. Germline CDR1 and CDR2: MNHNS and SASEGT. This CDR3 region has 15 residues. The V and J ends lost 8 bases and 4 bases, in that order; junction bases with no gene match: 8. CDR3 in DNA: TGTGCCAGCCCGGGACTAGCGGGACTATATTACGAGCAGTACTTC. As protein: CASPGLAGLYYEQYF.

The chain has TRBV5-4 and TRBJ1-2; TRBD1 is a possible D gene (5 bases). Per the germline V gene, CDR1 is SGHNT and CDR2 is YYREEE (reference sequence). The CDR3 length is 14 residues. Trimming pared 0 bases from V and 8 bases from J, leaving 14 bases between. The CDR3 region is CASSLEGLKQGYTF. The CDR3 DNA sequence: TGTGCCAGCAGCTTGGAGGGGTTAAAACAGGGCTACACCTTC.

The table lists this clone with a few counts. The chain links TRBV9 to TRBJ2-2; D is perhaps TRBD1 (6 bases). Per germline, CDR1 SGDLS and CDR2 YYNGEE. The CDR3 totals 16 residues. V lost 0 bases and J lost 0, with 9 bases in between. The CDR3 region is CASSVEWGPNTGELFF. In DNA form, the CDR3 reads TGTGCCAGCAGCGTAGAATGGGGGCCGAACACCGGGGAGCTGTTTTTT. The full variable domain, its missing parts supplied by reference TRBV9 and TRBJ2-2, is DSGVTQTPKHLITATGQRVTLRCSPRSGDLSVYWYQQSLDQGLQFLIQYYNGEERAKGNILERFSAQQFPDLHSELNLSSLELGDSALYFCASSVEWGPNTGELFFGEGSRLTVL.

This clone has just a few counts. The J gene is TRBJ2-3, the V gene TRBV10-3, with a possible D match to TRBD2 (6 bases). Germline CDR1 is ENHRY and CDR2 is SYGVKD. The CDR3 sequence is 16 residues long. Deletions cut 6 bases from V and 4 bases from J, with 20 bases between. CDR3 protein: CAIRPSTRRDSDTQYF. The CDR3 nucleotides read TGTGCCATCAGGCCCTCCACTAGGAGGGATTCAGATACGCAGTATTTT.

V is TRBV5-1 and J is TRBJ1-4; a possible D gene is TRBD1 (6 bases). V lost 0 bases and J lost 3, with 9 bases in between. The CDR3 has 15 residues. Germline CDR1 and CDR2: SGHRS and YFSETQ. CDR3 in DNA: TGCGCCAGCAGCTTGGACCCAGGGGCTAATGAAAAACTGTTTTTT. It translates to CASSLDPGANEKLFF.

The V and J genes are TRBV14 and TRBJ2-7; D is unresolved. The V gene lost 1 base and the J gene lost 3 bases, with 13 bases spanning the gap. The CDR3 extends over 15 amino acids. Germline loops: CDR1 SGHDN, CDR2 FVKESK. CDR3 in amino acids: CASSQASGRNYEQYF. CDR3 DNA: TGTGCCAGCAGCCAAGCTAGTGGCAGAAACTACGAGCAGTACTTC.

J is TRBJ2-7 and V is TRBV5-5; D may be TRBD2 (6 bases). The CDR3 is 12 amino acids. Germline lookup yields CDR1 SGHKS and CDR2 YYEKEE (reference sequence). Trimming pared 1 base from V and 5 bases from J, leaving 7 bases between. The CDR3 region has the DNA TGTGCCAGCAGCTTGTTAGCGGACGAGCAGTACTTC. Amino acid sequence: CASSLLADEQYF.

The chain is built from TRBV7-2 and TRBJ2-1; possibly TRBD2 for D (6 bases). The CDR3 extends over 13 amino acids. V lost 0 bases and J lost 13, with 13 bases in between. CDR1 is SGHTA, CDR2 FQGNSA, per germline. CDR3 bases: TGTGCCAGCAGCTTAGCGGGACTTCTGGAACAGTTCTTC. Translated: CASSLAGLLEQFF.

The rearrangement joins TRBV7-8 to TRBJ2-5; maybe TRBD2 (6 bases). Germline CDR1 is SGHVS and CDR2 is FQNEAQ. This CDR3 is built from 16 residues. Trimming removed 1 base from V and 2 bases from J, with 14 bases in between. In nucleotides, the CDR3 is TGTGCCAGCAGCTTAGAGAATGTGGGGAGGCAAGAGACCCAGTACTTC. This gives the protein CASSLENVGRQETQYF. The full variable domain, with the rest looked up from reference TRBV7-8 and TRBJ2-5, is GAGVSQSPRYKVAKRGQDVALRCDPISGHVSLFWYQQALGQGPEFLTYFQNEAQLDKSGLPSDRFFAERPEGSVSTLKIQRTQQEDSAVYLCASSLENVGRQETQYFGPGTRLLVL.

This chain joins TRBV10-3 and TRBJ2-5; 14 bases agree with TRBD2. CDR3 length: 16 residues. The J segment lost 2 bases and the V segment lost 2 bases, leaving 1 base of the junction unmatched. Germline-derived CDR1 and CDR2 are ENHRY and SYGVKD. This chain's CDR3 is CAISEGLAGGQETQYF. CDR3 coding DNA: TGTGCCATCAGTGAGGGACTAGCGGGGGGACAAGAGACCCAGTACTTC.

This sequence joins TRBV7-2 and TRBJ2-7; 7 positions agree with TRBD1. The germline gives CDR1 SGHTA, CDR2 FQGNSA. The CDR3 runs to 15 residues. The V segment lost 5 bases and the J segment 4 bases; nucleotides outside the gene matches: 11. The chain's CDR3 is CASSLQTGMRYEQYF. In DNA form, the CDR3 reads TGTGCCAGCAGCCTACAGACAGGGATGAGATACGAGCAGTACTTC.

The chain uses TRBV19 and TRBJ1-2; 9 positions match TRBD1. The V and J ends lost 6 bases and 4 bases, in that order; junction bases with no gene match: 12. The CDR3 loop spans 16 amino acids. Germline V gene lookup returns CDR1 LNHDA and CDR2 SQIVND (reference sequence). DNA of the CDR3: TGTGCCAGTAGACGCGGGACAGGGATACTGGGCTATGGCTACACCTTC. Its protein product is CASRRGTGILGYGYTF.

This clone came up a few times. The chain carries TRBV7-9 and TRBJ2-7, with D maybe TRBD2 (6 bases). CDR1 is SEHNR, CDR2 FQNEAQ, per germline (reference sequence). Trimming pared 6 bases from V and 6 bases from J, leaving 12 bases between. The CDR3 spans 12 residues. CDR3 DNA: TGTGCCAGCAGTCCCACCGGGGGCGAGCAGTACTTC. It codes for CASSPTGGEQYF.

The chain combines TRBV9 with TRBJ1-6; TRBD1 is a possible D gene (6 bases). This CDR3 spans 14 amino acids. V lost 3 bases, J lost 7 bases, and 11 bases lay in between. The germline CDR1 and CDR2 sequences are SGDLS and YYNGEE. CDR3 nucleotides: TGTGCCAGCAGCGGAATAACAGGGAATTCACCCCTCCACTTT. As protein: CASSGITGNSPLHF.

The rearrangement joins TRBV9 to TRBJ1-3; TRBD1 agrees at 7 bases. With 0 bases clipped from V and 7 bases from J, the junction kept 7 bases outside the gene matches. This CDR3 comprises 15 residues. Germline CDR1 SGDLS, CDR2 YYNGEE. The CDR3 DNA is TGTGCCAGCAGCGTAGCGGACAGGTCGGTGAACACCATATATTTT. Amino acids: CASSVADRSVNTIYF.

This chain joins TRBV6-6 and TRBJ2-4, with D perhaps TRBD1 (5 bases). Trimming removed 8 bases at V and 0 bases at J, with 11 bases between. CDR3 size: 14 residues. In germline, CDR1 is MNHNY, CDR2 SVGAGI (reference sequence). The CDR3 coding sequence is TGTGCCAGCGGCGGACAACTAGCCAAAAACATTCAGTACTTC. It yields the protein CASGGQLAKNIQYF.

This clone was detected a few times. This chain links TRBV7-9 with TRBJ1-1; D is ambiguous. The V and J ends lost 5 bases and 3 bases respectively, with 4 bases between them. This CDR3 contains 11 residues. Germline CDR1 reads SEHNR; CDR2 reads FQNEAQ (reference sequence). The CDR3 spells CASSLYTEAFF. As DNA, the CDR3 is TGTGCCAGCAGCCTCTACACTGAAGCTTTCTTT.

The chain uses TRBV5-4 and TRBJ2-7, with D tentatively TRBD2 (6 bases). CDR3 length: 16 amino acids. V was shortened by 1 base and J by 6 bases, with 20 bases between the two germline ends. Germline-derived CDR1 and CDR2 are SGHNT and YYREEE (reference sequence). CDR3 protein: CASSLYRTGGRLEQYF. CDR3 nucleotides: TGTGCCAGCAGCTTGTACAGGACCGGAGGGCGGCTCGAGCAGTACTTC.

With regard to this clone: Other DNA variants within this sample encode the same CDR3. The V call is TRBV5-4, the J call TRBJ2-5; no reliable D call. V was cut by 0 bases and J by 1 base, with 4 bases left in between. The CDR3 covers 13 residues. Germline CDR1 is SGHNT and CDR2 is YYREEE (reference sequence). The CDR3 sequence is CASSLAVQETQYF. In nucleotides, the CDR3 is TGTGCCAGCAGCTTGGCTGTCCAAGAGACCCAGTACTTC.

The V call is TRBV30, the J call TRBJ2-7; 8 bases match TRBD1. V lost 5 bases and J lost 0; bases outside the gene matches: 12. The CDR3 loop spans 16 amino acids. Germline V gives CDR1 GTSNPN, CDR2 SVGIG (reference sequence). The CDR3 loop reads CAWRTGRSIISYEQYF. The CDR3 bases are TGTGCCTGGCGGACAGGGAGAAGCATCATCTCCTACGAGCAGTACTTC.

The chain carries TRBV5-1 and TRBJ2-2, with no clear D. Germline assignment: CDR1 SGHRS and CDR2 YFSETQ. This CDR3 contains 15 residues. Deletions cut 2 bases from V and 2 bases from J, with 10 bases between. CDR3 DNA: TGCGCCAGCAGCTTTAACAGACCCAACACCGGGGAGCTGTTTTTT. It codes for CASSFNRPNTGELFF. Complete variable domain (other parts from reference TRBV5-1 and TRBJ2-2): KAGVTQTPRYLIKTRGQQVTLSCSPISGHRSVSWYQQTPGQGLQFLFEYFSETQRNKGNFPGRFSGRQFSNSRSEMNVSTLELGDSALYLCASSFNRPNTGELFFGEGSRLTVL.

V gene TRBV30 combines with J gene TRBJ2-4; D possibly corresponds to TRBD1 (7 bases). CDR1 and CDR2 from the germline V gene are GTSNPN and SVGIG (reference sequence). Trimming shortened V by 0 bases and J by 11 bases, and 14 bases separated the two germline ends. This CDR3 has 13 residues. The DNA of the CDR3 is TGTGCCTGGAGTGTACTGACAGGGAGGTTTCAGTACTTC. Its translation is CAWSVLTGRFQYF.

The chain joins TRBV28 to TRBJ2-5; no clear D. CDR1 and CDR2 from the germline V gene are MDHEN and SYDVKM. V gave up 6 bases and J gave up 2 bases, with 13 bases separating them. CDR3 length equals 14 residues. The CDR3 protein is CASSATTGQETQYF. Written as DNA, the CDR3 is TGTGCCAGCAGCGCGACAACCGGACAAGAGACCCAGTACTTC.

V usage is TRBV15 and J usage is TRBJ1-5; D perhaps matches TRBD1 (5 bases). The germline gives CDR1 LNHNV, CDR2 YYDKDF (reference sequence). This CDR3 is 15 amino acids long. Trimming took off 0 bases at V and 8 bases at J, with 14 bases between the two ends. The CDR3 is CATSRDDRNFKPQHF. CDR3 DNA: TGTGCCACCAGCAGAGACGACAGAAACTTTAAGCCCCAGCATTTT.

The chain couples TRBV9 to TRBJ2-1; 9 positions agree with TRBD1. The CDR3 covers 15 residues. Germline V lookup: CDR1 SGDLS, CDR2 YYNGEE. J lost 6 bases, V lost 7 bases, and 11 bases had no gene match. The DNA for the CDR3 is TGTGCCAGCGGGCGAAGGGACAGGGCTTTCAATGAGCAGTTCTTC. Translation gives CASGRRDRAFNEQFF.

The V call is TRBV6-5, the J call TRBJ2-5; D possibly corresponds to TRBD1 (6 bases). Germline-derived CDR1 and CDR2 are MNHEY and SVGAGI. The CDR3 loop spans 12 amino acids. V was clipped by 5 bases and J by 5 bases, with 9 bases between them. DNA for the CDR3: TGTGCCAGCAGTGGACAGCTGGAGACCCAGTACTTC. It is translated as CASSGQLETQYF.